This is a list of T cell receptor beta chains from one sample in a study of T cell responses to AZD1222 COVID-19 vaccine. TCRdb's copy holds only in-frame clones and misses some; the assay was immunoSEQ multiplex PCR. The sample yields over 110,000 clones, 80% to 90% seen once. The sample consisted of peripheral blood, taken on day 0 of AZD1222 vaccination. The receptors shown here come from an adult in good health. CDR3s include the opening cysteine and the closing phenylalanine or tryptophan. Fields, in order: J gene, D gene, V gene, clone size, CDR3 protein, CDR3 DNA. The D gene is left open where the match is weak. Clone size is not always given. Where it is, it says once, few, many or a class for expanded clones.

>TRBJ1-2|TRBD1|TRBV11-3|.
CASSWDRASDGYTF
TGTGCCAGCAGCTGGGACAGGGCGAGTGATGGCTACACCTTC
>TRBJ2-3|.|TRBV7-3|.
CASSLNPAGGTDTQYF
TGTGCCAGCAGCTTAAACCCAGCGGGTGGTACAGATACGCAGTATTTT
>TRBJ2-4|.|TRBV3-1/TRBV3-2|.
CASSQASWGKNIQYF
TGTGCCAGCAGCCAGGCATCATGGGGCAAAAACATTCAGTACTTC
>TRBJ1-1|.|TRBV5-4|.
CASRVDPNTEAFF
TGTGCCAGCAGAGTGGACCCGAACACTGAAGCTTTCTTT
>TRBJ1-3|.|TRBV27|.
CASSVSAPAGNTIYF
TGTGCCAGCAGTGTATCTGCACCCGCTGGAAACACCATATATTTT
>TRBJ1-2|.|TRBV7-9|.
CASSLALWQGNGYTF
TGTGCCAGCAGCTTAGCACTCTGGCAGGGTAACGGCTACACCTTC
>TRBJ2-3|TRBD2|TRBV5-8|.
CASSLGLAGDTDTQYF
TGTGCCAGCAGCTTGGGGCTAGCGGGAGACACAGATACGCAGTATTTT
>TRBJ2-7|.|TRBV19|.
CASSIETSRSYEQYF
TGTGCCAGTAGTATAGAAACTAGCCGGTCCTACGAGCAGTACTTC
>TRBJ1-5|.|TRBV5-8|.
CASSPGTGSNQPQHF
TGTGCCAGCAGCCCCGGGACGGGTAGCAATCAGCCCCAGCATTTT
>TRBJ2-1|TRBD2|TRBV7-9|.
CASSLVGLAGYNEQFF
TGTGCCAGCAGCTTAGTAGGACTAGCGGGATACAATGAGCAGTTCTTC
>TRBJ1-1|.|TRBV30|.
CAWISVGKAFF
TGTGCCTGGATTTCAGTGGGGAAAGCTTTCTTT
>TRBJ1-1|.|TRBV29-1|.
CSVEQGRLLEAFF
TGCAGCGTTGAACAGGGGAGACTTCTGGAGGCTTTCTTT
>TRBJ1-4|TRBD1|TRBV9|few
CASNKGQVNEKLFF
TGTGCCAGCAACAAAGGACAGGTTAATGAAAAACTGTTTTTT
>TRBJ1-4|.|TRBV4-1|.
CASTFDRSNEKLFF
TGCGCCAGCACCTTCGACAGGAGTAATGAAAAACTGTTTTTT
>TRBJ1-2|TRBD1|TRBV7-9|.
CASSSGTGKNYGYTF
TGTGCCAGCAGCTCTGGGACAGGGAAAAACTATGGCTACACCTTC
>TRBJ2-1|TRBD2|TRBV11-3|.
CASSQRASGAYNEQFF
TGTGCCAGCAGCCAAAGGGCTAGCGGGGCTTACAATGAGCAGTTCTTC
>TRBJ2-6|.|TRBV19|.
CASSISVGATGANVLTF
TGTGCCAGTAGTATCTCCGTGGGGGCGACTGGGGCCAACGTCCTGACTTTC
>TRBJ2-7|.|TRBV4-3|.
CASSHTYGPGYEQYF
TGCGCCAGCAGCCACACCTATGGGCCGGGCTACGAGCAGTACTTC
>TRBJ2-7|.|TRBV7-2|.
CASSFAGSEQYF
TGTGCCAGCAGCTTCGCGGGGAGCGAGCAGTACTTC
>TRBJ1-3|.|TRBV27|once
CASSLGGNTIYF
TGTGCCAGCAGTTTAGGGGGAAACACCATATATTTT
>TRBJ1-2|.|TRBV7-9|.
CASSFPVSERHRVGGYTF
TGTGCCAGCAGCTTCCCCGTGTCCGAGAGACACCGAGTCGGCGGCTACACCTTC
>TRBJ2-2|.|TRBV24-1|.
CATSDGFGRNTGELFF
TGTGCCACCAGTGATGGGTTCGGCAGGAACACCGGGGAGCTGTTTTTT
>TRBJ1-1|.|TRBV2|.
CASSATWNTEAFF
TGTGCCAGCAGCGCCACTTGGAACACTGAAGCTTTCTTT
>TRBJ2-1|.|TRBV3-1/TRBV3-2|once
CASSQDLQLATNEQFF
TGTGCCAGCAGCCAAGATCTCCAGTTAGCGACCAATGAGCAGTTCTTC
>TRBJ1-3|.|TRBV11-2|.
CASSLVGVAMAGNTIYF
TGTGCCAGCAGCTTAGTAGGGGTGGCTATGGCTGGAAACACCATATATTTT
>TRBJ2-1|.|TRBV9|.
CASSGTANNEQFF
TGTGCCAGCAGCGGGACAGCTAACAATGAGCAGTTCTTC
>TRBJ1-2|.|TRBV19|once
CASSIEGQGTGYTF
TGTGCCAGTAGTATAGAGGGGCAGGGAACGGGCTACACCTTC
>TRBJ1-5|.|TRBV23-1|.
CASSQGGNQPQHF
TGCGCCAGCAGTCAGGGAGGTAATCAGCCCCAGCATTTT
>TRBJ2-6|.|TRBV9|.
CASSTIVGSGANVLTF
TGTGCCAGCAGCACGATTGTGGGGTCTGGGGCCAACGTCCTGACTTTC